Shown below are 26 T cell receptor beta chains from a single sample sequenced in a study of cytomegalovirus exposure and HLA in healthy donors. PCR primers comprised 60 Vbeta and 13 Jbeta primers. The assay was immunoSEQ multiplex PCR, and TCRdb's table has in-frame clones only and misses some. Counted here are around 300,000 clones, approximately 70% occurring once; the ten biggest clones make up around 2.3%. Input material: PBMCs. The receptors originated from a female donor in good health and CMV-seronegative.

This clone was found a few times. This chain connects TRBV11-1 to TRBJ1-1, with D tentatively TRBD1 (5 bases). From germline, CDR1 is SGHAT and CDR2 FQDESV (reference sequence). Trimming removed 5 bases from V and 5 bases from J, with 9 bases in between. The CDR3 runs 12 residues. This CDR3 reads CASSRRATEAFF. The CDR3 nucleotides are TGTGCCAGCAGCCGCAGGGCTACTGAAGCTTTCTTT.

The table lists this clone with a few counts. V gene TRBV20-1 combines with J gene TRBJ1-2; D may be TRBD1 (6 bases). This CDR3 spans 11 amino acids. Between the trimmed V and J ends, which lost 3 bases and 8 bases, there was a span of 10 bases. Germline V gene sequence: CDR1 DFQATT, CDR2 SNEGSKA (reference sequence). The CDR3 nucleotides are TGCAGTGCTAGTTTAGGGGGAGGCTACACCTTC. This gives the protein CSASLGGGYTF.

The rearrangement joins TRBV29-1 to TRBJ2-1, with D tentatively TRBD1 (6 bases). Per germline, CDR1 SQVTM and CDR2 ANQGSEA. Trimming pared 3 bases from V and 4 bases from J, leaving 10 bases between. The CDR3 is 13 residues long. CDR3 in DNA: TGCAGCGTTGAGACGGACAGATACAATGAGCAGTTCTTC. Translated: CSVETDRYNEQFF.

The J gene is TRBJ2-3, the V gene TRBV10-3; the match to TRBD2 covers 15 bases. The CDR3 length is 15 residues. In germline, CDR1 is ENHRY, CDR2 SYGVKD. Losses at the gene ends were 4 bases for V and 5 bases for J; bases not matched to a gene: 1. CDR3 sequence: CAISGGLAGGDTQYF. The CDR3 nucleotides are TGTGCCATCAGTGGGGGACTAGCGGGAGGAGATACGCAGTATTTT.

V and J are TRBV11-3 and TRBJ2-7; D perhaps matches TRBD2 (6 bases). Germline lookup yields CDR1 SGHNT and CDR2 YENEEA. V lost 1 base to trimming and J lost 5 bases, with 15 bases between them. CDR3 length: 15 residues. The CDR3 sequence: CASSLGQGGMDEQYF. CDR3 nucleotide sequence: TGTGCCAGCAGCTTAGGTCAGGGAGGTATGGACGAGCAGTACTTC.

The chain is built from TRBV2 and TRBJ1-5; TRBD1 matches 9 bases. Losses at the gene ends were 6 bases for V and 7 bases for J; bases not matched to a gene: 7. The germline gives CDR1 SNHLY, CDR2 FYNNEI. The CDR3 is made up of 14 amino acids. The CDR3 DNA is TGTGCCAGCAGCGCCACAGGGGGCTGGCAGCCCCAGCATTTT. Its translation is CASSATGGWQPQHF.

V is TRBV5-1 and J is TRBJ2-7; 11 nucleotides agree with TRBD1. Germline CDR1 is SGHRS and CDR2 is YFSETQ. The trim removed 0 bases at V and 3 bases at J, leaving 11 bases unmatched. This CDR3 spans 18 amino acids. CDR3 in amino acids: CASSLDRISGTGGYEQYF. CDR3 DNA: TGCGCCAGCAGCTTGGATCGCATATCCGGGACAGGGGGCTACGAGCAGTACTTC.

The chain links TRBV9 to TRBJ2-1; 11 positions agree with TRBD2. V lost 4 bases and J lost 9; bases outside the gene matches: 12. The CDR3 runs to 16 residues. From germline, CDR1 is SGDLS and CDR2 YYNGEE. CDR3 in amino acids: CASSIRSGREKSEQFF. The CDR3 DNA is TGTGCCAGCAGCATACGTAGCGGGAGGGAAAAGAGTGAGCAGTTCTTC.

The chain joins TRBV29-1 to TRBJ1-1; D unclear. Germline-derived CDR1 and CDR2 are SQVTM and ANQGSEA. Trimming took 4 bases from V and 2 from J, leaving 11 bases between them. The CDR3 covers 13 residues. As DNA, the CDR3 is TGCAGCGTTGTAGCGGCCGGTAACACTGAAGCTTTCTTT. This translates into CSVVAAGNTEAFF.

This clone was picked up a small number of times. CDR3 sequence (DNA): TGTGCCAGCACCATGGTGAAGGGACAGAGCTATGGCTACACCTTC. This encodes CASTMVKGQSYGYTF. The J gene is TRBJ1-2, the V gene TRBV28, with 7 nucleotides matching TRBD1. Germline V gene data show CDR1 as MDHEN and CDR2 as SYDVKM. The trim removed 7 bases at V and 4 bases at J, leaving 12 bases unmatched. The CDR3 sequence is 15 residues long.

This clone has only a few counts. The chain employs TRBV6-5 and TRBJ2-6; no reliable D call. Germline CDR1 MNHEY, CDR2 SVGAGI. The CDR3 consists of 16 residues. V was pared by 2 bases and J by 2 bases, with 10 bases between. CDR3 sequence reads: CASSYTWSTGANVLTF. CDR3 bases: TGTGCCAGCAGTTACACATGGAGCACTGGGGCCAACGTCCTGACTTTC.

This chain connects TRBV6-5 to TRBJ1-5; 11 bases agree with TRBD1. The CDR3 has 16 amino acids. The junction had 8 bases not matched to a gene; V was cut back by 4 bases and J by 6 bases. The germline V gene encodes CDR1 MNHEY and CDR2 SVGAGI. CDR3 nucleotide sequence: TGTGCCAGCAGTTCTTTCGGACAGGGGGCAGGTCAGCCCCAGCATTTT. Its translation: CASSSFGQGAGQPQHF.

This chain uses TRBV9 with TRBJ2-1; D unresolved. V lost 3 bases, J lost 8 bases, and 9 bases lay in between. Germline V gene lookup returns CDR1 SGDLS and CDR2 YYNGEE. CDR3 length: 12 amino acids. As DNA, the CDR3 is TGTGCCAGCAGCGGGAGATGGGATGAGCAGTTCTTC. The encoded protein is CASSGRWDEQFF.

This chain uses TRBV9 with TRBJ2-1, with a tentative D call TRBD2 (5 bases). Germline assignment: CDR1 SGDLS and CDR2 YYNGEE. Trimming took off 5 bases at V and 2 bases at J, with 20 bases between the two ends. The length of the CDR3 is 17 residues. Written as DNA, the CDR3 is TGTGCCAGCAGTCCCAAGAGCGGATCTCCACCCTACAATGAGCAGTTCTTC. Translation gives CASSPKSGSPPYNEQFF.

The rearrangement uses TRBV10-2 and TRBJ1-1, with 8 positions matching TRBD1. The CDR3 covers 15 residues. Germline CDR1 WSHSY, CDR2 SAAADI. The junction had 9 bases not matched to a gene; V was cut back by 6 bases and J by 3 bases. The CDR3 region is CASSLTGGRYTEAFF. The DNA for the CDR3 is TGCGCCAGCAGCCTAACAGGGGGTCGGTACACTGAAGCTTTCTTT.

The J gene is TRBJ2-7, the V gene TRBV5-4; 11 bases are shared with TRBD2. Germline-derived CDR1 and CDR2 are SGHNT and YYREEE (reference sequence). With V trimmed by 4 bases and J by 5 bases, 11 bases remained unmatched. The CDR3 contains 16 residues. CDR3 nucleotides: TGTGCCAGCAGCGTAGGGGGACTAGCGGTGATACACGAGCAGTACTTC. It translates to CASSVGGLAVIHEQYF.

The J gene is TRBJ2-1, the V gene TRBV5-1, with TRBD1 identical over 8 bases. CDR3 size: 13 residues. V shed 4 bases, J shed 6 bases, and the junction held 3 bases outside the gene matches. Germline V gene sequence: CDR1 SGHRS, CDR2 YFSETQ. CDR3 nucleotide sequence: TGCGCCAGCAGCCGAGACAGGGGCAATGAGCAGTTCTTC. Its protein product is CASSRDRGNEQFF.

The chain carries TRBV23-1 and TRBJ1-5; unclear D gene. TRBV23-1 is recorded as an ORF, its role being uncertain. The CDR3 extends over 15 amino acids. The V and J ends lost 3 bases and 11 bases respectively, with 20 bases between them. The CDR3 DNA follows: TGCGCCAGCAGTCATGCCCGCGGGGTCGAGTTGTCCCAGCATTTT. Protein: CASSHARGVELSQHF.

The chain has TRBV9 and TRBJ2-7, with TRBD2 identical over 12 bases. This CDR3 spans 15 amino acids. Losses at the gene ends were 3 bases for V and 2 bases for J; bases not matched to a gene: 3. Per germline, CDR1 SGDLS and CDR2 YYNGEE. CDR3 in DNA: TGTGCCAGCAGCGCCGGACTAGCGGGGACCTACGAGCAGTACTTC. Its translation is CASSAGLAGTYEQYF.

The chain employs TRBV5-4 and TRBJ2-7, with D hard to call. From germline, CDR1 is SGHNT and CDR2 YYREEE (reference sequence). The V end lost 1 base, the J end lost 2 bases, and 13 bases lay between the germline ends. This CDR3 is built from 15 residues. Here the CDR3 reads CASSLNLFRTYEQYF. DNA of the CDR3: TGTGCCAGCAGCTTGAATCTCTTCAGGACCTACGAGCAGTACTTC.

V and J are TRBV11-2 and TRBJ2-5; perhaps TRBD2 as D (5 bases). CDR3 length: 16 residues. V was trimmed by 1 base and J by 5 bases, leaving 17 bases between them. Looked up from germline, CDR1 is SGHAT and CDR2 is FQNNGV. The CDR3 sequence: CASSLARARGRETQYF. The DNA of the CDR3 is TGTGCCAGCAGCTTAGCGCGGGCCCGGGGAAGGGAGACCCAGTACTTC.

This chain joins TRBV6-1 and TRBJ2-3, with TRBD2 as a possible D gene (5 bases). V was cut by 7 bases and J by 1 base, with 15 bases left in between. CDR3 size: 15 residues. The germline gives CDR1 MNHNS, CDR2 SASEGT. The CDR3 protein is CASISGSVGTDTQYF. CDR3 sequence (DNA): TGTGCCAGCATCTCGGGGTCGGTGGGCACAGATACGCAGTATTTT.

J is TRBJ2-3 and V is TRBV5-4; 14 bases align to TRBD2. This CDR3 is built from 17 residues. Trimming took 4 bases from V and 5 from J; bases not matched to a gene: 9. Germline loops: CDR1 SGHNT, CDR2 YYREEE (reference sequence). The chain's CDR3 is CASSEGLAGVPGDTQYF. For the CDR3, the DNA is TGTGCCAGCAGCGAGGGACTAGCGGGAGTCCCAGGAGATACGCAGTATTTT.

The chain couples TRBV7-9 to TRBJ2-5; perhaps TRBD1 as D (6 bases). The J call may not be correct, given that the DNA end is closer to TRBJ2-7. The CDR3 loop spans 15 amino acids. The germline CDR1 and CDR2 sequences are SEHNR and FQNEAQ (reference sequence). CDR3 sequence (DNA): TGTGCCAGCACCCCGAGGGGCTGGGGGCGCGACGAGCAGTACTTC. Protein product: CASTPRGWGRDEQYF.

This clone has more than one count but fewer than ten. This chain links TRBV2 with TRBJ2-1; TRBD2 matches at 9 bases. Germline CDR1 SNHLY, CDR2 FYNNEI. This CDR3 contains 15 residues. J was trimmed by 4 bases and V by 6 bases; bases with no gene match: 7. CDR3 residues: CASRLTSGRYNEQFF. The DNA for the CDR3 is TGTGCCAGCAGACTTACTAGCGGGCGATACAATGAGCAGTTCTTC.

This chain uses TRBV19 with TRBJ1-1; D unresolved. Germline CDR1 reads LNHDA; CDR2 reads SQIVND (reference sequence). V was trimmed by 7 bases and J by 6 bases, leaving 21 bases between them. This CDR3 has 15 residues. The CDR3 DNA follows: TGTGCCAGTAACAGTTGGAGGGCCGGTGGTGCTGAAGCTTTCTTT. It is translated as CASNSWRAGGAEAFF.